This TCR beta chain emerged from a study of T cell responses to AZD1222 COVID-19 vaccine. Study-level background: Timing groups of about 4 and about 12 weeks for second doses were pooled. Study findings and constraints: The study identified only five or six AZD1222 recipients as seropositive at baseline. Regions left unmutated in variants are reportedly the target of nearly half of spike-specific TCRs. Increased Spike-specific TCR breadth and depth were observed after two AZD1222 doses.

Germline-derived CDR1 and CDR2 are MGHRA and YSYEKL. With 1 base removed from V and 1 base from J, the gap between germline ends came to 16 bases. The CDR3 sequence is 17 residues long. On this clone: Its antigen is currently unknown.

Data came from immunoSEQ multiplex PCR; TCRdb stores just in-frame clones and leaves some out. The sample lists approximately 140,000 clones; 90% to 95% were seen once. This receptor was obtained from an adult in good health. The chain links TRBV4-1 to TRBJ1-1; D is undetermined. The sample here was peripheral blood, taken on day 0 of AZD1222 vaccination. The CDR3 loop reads CASSQGPSTSENTEAFF. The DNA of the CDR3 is TGCGCCAGCAGCCAAGGTCCATCGACCAGTGAGAACACTGAAGCTTTCTTT.